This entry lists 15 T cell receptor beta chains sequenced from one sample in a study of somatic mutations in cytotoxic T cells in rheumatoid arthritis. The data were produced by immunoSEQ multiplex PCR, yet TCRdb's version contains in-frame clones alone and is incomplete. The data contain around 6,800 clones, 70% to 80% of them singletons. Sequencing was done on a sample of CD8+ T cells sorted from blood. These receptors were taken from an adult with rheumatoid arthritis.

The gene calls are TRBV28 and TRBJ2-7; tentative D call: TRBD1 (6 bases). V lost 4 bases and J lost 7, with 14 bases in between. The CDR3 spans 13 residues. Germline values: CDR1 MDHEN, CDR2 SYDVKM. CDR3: CASSSQGPWEQYF. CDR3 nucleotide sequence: TGTGCCAGCAGTTCCCAGGGGCCTTGGGAGCAGTACTTC.

Here the CDR3 reads CATSRGAGGAQYF. The CDR3 coding sequence is TGTGCCACCAGCAGAGGTGCCGGCGGGGCCCAGTACTTC. J is TRBJ2-5 and V is TRBV15; D is perhaps TRBD2 (6 bases). Germline-derived CDR1 and CDR2 are LNHNV and YYDKDF (reference sequence). The CDR3 sequence is 13 residues long. V dropped 1 base and J dropped 9 bases, with 12 bases sitting between them.

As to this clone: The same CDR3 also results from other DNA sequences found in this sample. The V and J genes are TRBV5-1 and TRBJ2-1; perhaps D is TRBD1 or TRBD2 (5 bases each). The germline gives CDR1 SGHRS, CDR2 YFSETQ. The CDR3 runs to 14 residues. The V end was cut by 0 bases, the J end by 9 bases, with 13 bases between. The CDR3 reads CASSLVPGHIEQFF. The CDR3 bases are TGCGCCAGCAGCTTGGTACCGGGGCACATTGAGCAGTTCTTC.

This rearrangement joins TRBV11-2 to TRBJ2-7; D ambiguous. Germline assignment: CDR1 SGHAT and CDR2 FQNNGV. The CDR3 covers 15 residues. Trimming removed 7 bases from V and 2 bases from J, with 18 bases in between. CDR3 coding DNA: TGTGCCAGCACCCTTAGGGTGGGCAGACCCTACGAGCAGTACTTC. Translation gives CASTLRVGRPYEQYF.

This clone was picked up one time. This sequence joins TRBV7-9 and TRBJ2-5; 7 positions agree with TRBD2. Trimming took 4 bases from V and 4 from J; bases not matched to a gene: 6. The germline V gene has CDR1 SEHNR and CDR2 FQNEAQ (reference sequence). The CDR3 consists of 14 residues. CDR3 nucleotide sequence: TGTGCCAGCAGCTCAGGGAGGGAGGGAGAGACCCAGTACTTC. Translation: CASSSGREGETQYF.

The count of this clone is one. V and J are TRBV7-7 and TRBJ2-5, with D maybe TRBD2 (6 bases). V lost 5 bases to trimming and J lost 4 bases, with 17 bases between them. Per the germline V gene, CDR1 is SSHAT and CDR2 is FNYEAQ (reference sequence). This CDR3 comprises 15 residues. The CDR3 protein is CASSQNAGMGETQYF. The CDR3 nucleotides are TGTGCCAGCAGCCAGAACGCGGGGATGGGAGAGACCCAGTACTTC.

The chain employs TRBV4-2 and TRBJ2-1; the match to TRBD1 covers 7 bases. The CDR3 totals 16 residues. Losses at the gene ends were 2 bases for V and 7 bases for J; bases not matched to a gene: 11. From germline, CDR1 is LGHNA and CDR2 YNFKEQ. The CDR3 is CASSQPRQGLWNEQFF. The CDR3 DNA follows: TGTGCCAGCAGCCAACCAAGACAGGGCCTTTGGAATGAGCAGTTCTTC.

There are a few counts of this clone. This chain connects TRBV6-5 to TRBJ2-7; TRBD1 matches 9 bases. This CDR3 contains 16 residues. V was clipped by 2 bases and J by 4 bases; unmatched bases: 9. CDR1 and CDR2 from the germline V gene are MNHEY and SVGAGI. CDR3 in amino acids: CASSYNHRDREYEQYF. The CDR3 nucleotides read TGTGCCAGCAGTTACAACCACCGGGACAGGGAGTACGAGCAGTACTTC.

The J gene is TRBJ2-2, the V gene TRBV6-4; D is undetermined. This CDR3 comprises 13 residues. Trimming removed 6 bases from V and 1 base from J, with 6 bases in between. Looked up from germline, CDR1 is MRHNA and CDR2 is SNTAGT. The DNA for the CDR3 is TGTGCCAGCAGGACGGAGAACACCGGGGAGCTGTTTTTT. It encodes CASRTENTGELFF.

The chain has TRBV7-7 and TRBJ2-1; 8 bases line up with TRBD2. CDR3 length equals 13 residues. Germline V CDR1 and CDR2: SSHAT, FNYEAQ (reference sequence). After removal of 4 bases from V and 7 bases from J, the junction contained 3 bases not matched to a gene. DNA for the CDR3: TGTGCCAGCAGCTCCAGCGGGGGTAATGAGCAGTTCTTC. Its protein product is CASSSSGGNEQFF.

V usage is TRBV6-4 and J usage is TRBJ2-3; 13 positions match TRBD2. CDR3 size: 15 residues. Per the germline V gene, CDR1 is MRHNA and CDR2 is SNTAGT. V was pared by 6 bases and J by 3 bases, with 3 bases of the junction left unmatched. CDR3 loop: CASSRTSGSTDTQYF. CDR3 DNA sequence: TGTGCCAGCAGCCGGACTAGCGGGAGTACAGATACGCAGTATTTT.

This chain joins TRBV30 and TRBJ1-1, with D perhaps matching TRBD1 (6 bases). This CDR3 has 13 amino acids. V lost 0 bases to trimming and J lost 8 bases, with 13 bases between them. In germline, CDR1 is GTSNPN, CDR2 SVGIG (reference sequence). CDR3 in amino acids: CAWSVLWGAEAFF. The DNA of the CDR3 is TGTGCCTGGAGTGTACTCTGGGGGGCCGAAGCTTTCTTT.

The CDR3 region is CASSYARAYEQYF. The CDR3 nucleotides are TGTGCCAGCAGTTATGCGAGGGCCTACGAGCAGTACTTC. The V gene is TRBV27, the J gene TRBJ2-7; D might be TRBD2 (5 bases). In germline, CDR1 is MNHEY, CDR2 SMNVEV (reference sequence). The CDR3 covers 13 residues. The V end was cut by 4 bases, the J end by 2 bases, with 9 bases between.

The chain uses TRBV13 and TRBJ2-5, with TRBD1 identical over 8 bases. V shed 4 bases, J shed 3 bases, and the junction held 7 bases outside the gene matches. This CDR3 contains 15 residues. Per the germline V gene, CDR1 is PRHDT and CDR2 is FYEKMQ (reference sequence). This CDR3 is CASSSTGTGEETQYF. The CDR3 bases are TGTGCCAGCAGCTCCACCGGGACAGGAGAAGAGACCCAGTACTTC.

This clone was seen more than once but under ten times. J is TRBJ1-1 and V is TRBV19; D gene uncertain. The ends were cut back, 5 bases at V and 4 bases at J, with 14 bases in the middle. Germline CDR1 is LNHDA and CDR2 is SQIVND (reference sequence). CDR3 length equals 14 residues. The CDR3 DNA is TGTGCCAGTAGTGCAGCAGATTTTGGCACTGAAGCTTTCTTT. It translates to CASSAADFGTEAFF. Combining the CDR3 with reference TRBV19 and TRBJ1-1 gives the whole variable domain DGGITQSPKYLFRKEGQNVTLSCEQNLNHDAMYWYRQDPGQGLRLIYYSQIVNDFQKGDIAEGYSVSREKKESFPLTVTSAQKNPTAFYLCASSAADFGTEAFFGQGTRLTVV.